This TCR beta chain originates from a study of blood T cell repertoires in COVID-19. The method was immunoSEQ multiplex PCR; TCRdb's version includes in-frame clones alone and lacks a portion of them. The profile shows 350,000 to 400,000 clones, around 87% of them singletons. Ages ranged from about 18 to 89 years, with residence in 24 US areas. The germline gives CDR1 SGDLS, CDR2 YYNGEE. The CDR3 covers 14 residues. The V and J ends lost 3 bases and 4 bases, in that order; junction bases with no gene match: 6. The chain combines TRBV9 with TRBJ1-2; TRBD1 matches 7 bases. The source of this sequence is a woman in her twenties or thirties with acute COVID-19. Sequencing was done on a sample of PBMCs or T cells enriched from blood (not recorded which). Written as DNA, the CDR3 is TGTGCCAGCAGCGCCCAGGGGGAGAGCTATGGCTACACCTTC. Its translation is CASSAQGESYGYTF.